These 16 T cell receptor beta chains share one sample of origin, sequenced in a study of CD8+CD57+ T cells in acquired aplastic anemia (dated 2018 in TCRdb). The sequencer listed for this sample is Illumina HiSeq 2000. Genomic DNA served as template for TCR beta VDJ combination and CDR3 sequence profiling. In TCRdb, the public reads were trimmed at Q25 with fastp and aligned with MiXCR, with productive beta chains retained. Rows are combined by CDR3 protein, so each entry shows the most common genes and DNA. In all, the sample holds about half a million distinct CDR3 sequences, and around 30% of those were seen once. About 0.8% of the sample is taken by the ten largest. Flow cytometry had shown CD8+CD57+ cell expansion in the patients selected for sequencing. The source material was sorted CD4+, CD8+, or CD8+CD57+ T cells (not recorded which) from PBMCs. The receptors shown here come from a human donor with aplastic anemia.

A word on this clonotype: The conserved closing phenylalanine or tryptophan is absent in this CDR3, likely reflecting a read error. The J gene is TRBJ2-1, the V gene TRBV29-1; the D gene is possibly TRBD2 (7 bases). Germline lookup yields CDR1 SQVTM and CDR2 ANQGSEA. Trimming pared 3 bases from V and 3 bases from J, leaving 15 bases between. This CDR3 has 15 amino acids. The CDR3 DNA follows: TGCAGCGTTGAGGAGGGGGAGCGGGGCTACAATGAGCAGTTCCTC. This encodes CSVEEGERGYNEQFL.

In its sample, this clonotype was seen many times. This chain joins TRBV5-5 and TRBJ1-6; TRBD1 matches at 9 bases. Germline CDR1 SGHKS, CDR2 YYEKEE (reference sequence). There are 16 residues in the CDR3. J gave up 3 bases and V 4 bases, and 5 bases lay outside the gene matches. Here the CDR3 DNA reads TGTGCCAGCAGCAACGGACAGGGGAACTATAATTCACCCCTCCACTTT. This gives the protein CASSNGQGNYNSPLHF.

For this clonotype: The junction shows a germline mismatch at one end, possibly a read error. The chain couples TRBV10-3 to TRBJ2-7; 11 bases map to TRBD1. Germline V gene sequence: CDR1 ENHRY, CDR2 SYGVKD. The CDR3 sequence is 15 residues long. The chain's CDR3 is CASSDPGQGVGEQYF. The CDR3 region has the DNA TGTGCCAGCAGTGACCCGGGACAGGGGGTTGGCGAGCAGTACTTC.

Only a few counts were recorded for this clonotype. The chain has TRBV12-3 or TRBV12-4 and TRBJ1-3; D is unresolved. Trimming removed 5 bases from V and 0 bases from J, with 11 bases in between. This CDR3 spans 15 amino acids. CDR3 DNA: TGTGCCAGCAGTCTGGACGGCCACTCTGGAAACACCATATATTTT. Protein sequence: CASSLDGHSGNTIYF.

The V gene is TRBV2, the J gene TRBJ1-2; possible D gene TRBD1, 6 bases. V dropped 4 bases and J dropped 0 bases, with 9 bases sitting between them. There are 14 residues in the CDR3. Germline lookup yields CDR1 SNHLY and CDR2 FYNNEI. CDR3 nucleotide sequence: TGTGCCAGCAGTGCGGGGGGCACTAACTATGGCTACACCTTC. It encodes CASSAGGTNYGYTF.

This clonotype was counted only a few times. The DNA for the CDR3 is TGTGCCAGCAGCTTAGTAGCTACAGGCGCAGCCTACAATGAGCAGTTCTTC. Its translation: CASSLVATGAAYNEQFF. V is TRBV11-2 and J is TRBJ2-1, with D perhaps TRBD1 (5 bases). The germline gives CDR1 SGHAT, CDR2 FQNNGV. The CDR3 covers 17 residues. V was cut by 1 base and J by 2 bases, with 15 bases left in between.

The chain joins TRBV3-1 to TRBJ1-5; 7 bases map to TRBD1. This CDR3 has 14 residues. J lost 7 bases, V lost 5 bases, and 8 bases had no gene match. Germline-derived CDR1 and CDR2 are LGHDT and YNNKEL (reference sequence). The CDR3 spells CASSSGGGQQPQHF. DNA of the CDR3: TGTGCCAGCAGCTCGGGAGGGGGCCAACAGCCCCAGCATTTT. Based on the CDR3 plus reference TRBV3-1 and TRBJ1-5, the full variable domain is DTAVSQTPKYLVTQMGNDKSIKCEQNLGHDTMYWYKQDSKKFLKIMFSYNNKELIINETVPNRFSPKSPDKAHLNLHINSLELGDSAVYFCASSSGGGQQPQHFGDGTRLSIL.

This clonotype occurred many times. The chain joins TRBV24-1 to TRBJ1-1; D is unclear. V lost 4 bases and J 3 bases, leaving 14 bases between the germline ends. CDR1 KGHDR and CDR2 SFDVKD come from the germline V gene. There are 15 residues in the CDR3. The CDR3 nucleotides are TGTGCCACCAGTGACAGAAATCGGACCCACACTGAAGCTTTCTTT. Protein sequence: CATSDRNRTHTEAFF.

The V and J genes are TRBV5-1 and TRBJ1-2; D remains ambiguous. This CDR3 has 15 residues. Trimming left V 2 bases short and J 8 bases short, with 19 bases between. Germline V lookup: CDR1 SGHRS, CDR2 YFSETQ. The CDR3, as DNA: TGCGCCAGCAGCTTTCCAACAGCCGCCTCGGAGGGCTACACCTTC. Translating gives CASSFPTAASEGYTF.

Concerning this clonotype: With a much larger clone just one base away, this may be a read error. V usage is TRBV19 and J usage is TRBJ2-7; D possibly uses TRBD1 or TRBD2 (5 bases each). Germline V lookup: CDR1 LNHDA, CDR2 SQIVND (reference sequence). This CDR3 is 15 amino acids long. This CDR3 reads CASSIHGTDSYEQCF. CDR3 nucleotides: TGTGCCAGTAGTATACATGGGACGGATTCCTACGAGCAGTGCTTC.

Many counts were recorded for this clonotype. The chain couples TRBV10-2 to TRBJ2-7; 10 bases agree with TRBD2. In germline, CDR1 is WSHSY, CDR2 SAAADI. Trimming removed 3 bases from V and 2 bases from J; junction bases left unmatched: 10. The length of the CDR3 is 17 residues. CDR3 sequence reads: CASSEKVAGGGTYEQYF. As DNA, the CDR3 is TGCGCCAGCAGTGAAAAGGTAGCGGGAGGAGGTACCTACGAGCAGTACTTC.

This chain connects TRBV10-3 to TRBJ1-2; 8 bases fit TRBD1. Trimming at V came to 6 bases and at J to 0 bases, leaving 6 bases not matched to a gene. From germline, CDR1 is ENHRY and CDR2 SYGVKD. The CDR3 has 15 amino acids. CDR3 amino acids: CAIRGRTGSNYGYTF. Written as DNA, the CDR3 is TGTGCCATCAGGGGCCGGACAGGGTCTAACTATGGCTACACCTTC.

V is TRBV6-5 and J is TRBJ2-1; 13 bases align to TRBD2. The germline V gene has CDR1 MNHEY and CDR2 SVGAGI. The CDR3 totals 20 residues. The V gene end was trimmed by 0 bases and the J gene end by 2 bases; junction bases not matched to a gene: 10. Here the CDR3 DNA reads TGTGCCAGCAGTTACTCTTTCTCGACTAGCGGGGGGCGCGCCTACAATGAGCAGTTCTTC. This translates into CASSYSFSTSGGRAYNEQFF.

This clonotype was seen at least ten times. The chain couples TRBV19 to TRBJ1-4; possible D gene TRBD1, 6 bases. The CDR3 loop spans 15 amino acids. V lost 7 bases, J lost 7 bases, and 19 bases lay in between. Germline values: CDR1 LNHDA, CDR2 SQIVND (reference sequence). In DNA, the CDR3 is TGTGCCAGTACCTTCCAGGGGTCGAGTTCTGAAAAACTGTTTTTT. Protein: CASTFQGSSSEKLFF.

This clonotype was recorded many times. The chain links TRBV30 to TRBJ1-2; no clear D. This CDR3 has 10 residues. V lost 3 bases, J lost 7 bases, and 6 bases lay in between. CDR1 GTSNPN and CDR2 SVGIG come from the germline V gene (reference sequence). The CDR3 protein is CAWSPGGYTF. The CDR3 region has the DNA TGTGCCTGGAGCCCAGGTGGCTACACCTTC.

The chain employs TRBV29-1 and TRBJ1-1; 7 bases map to TRBD1. Germline V gene data show CDR1 as SQVTM and CDR2 as ANQGSEA. The CDR3 consists of 14 residues. With 7 bases clipped from V and 4 bases from J, the junction kept 12 bases outside the gene matches. CDR3 in DNA: TGCAGCGGTGCCCTAGACAGGGCGCCCACTGAAGCTTTCTTT. This encodes CSGALDRAPTEAFF.